Sequencing of this T cell receptor beta chain was carried out in a study of Graves' ophthalmopathy and Graves' hyperthyroidism. Investigators amplified TCR beta CDR3 regions from RNA transcripts. RT-PCR with HTBI primers came first, then second-round multiplex PCR. TCRdb analysed the multiplex PCR reads with MiXCR anew, one entry per CDR3 protein. The repertoire consists of roughly 230,000 distinct CDR3 sequences, with approximately 21% occurring once and the leading ten covering roughly 42%. Uncontrolled infections, pregnancy, lactation or other autoimmune diseases led to patient exclusion. This clonotype came up many times. With 6 bases removed from V and 7 bases from J, the gap between germline ends came to 15 bases. The germline V gene encodes CDR1 MNHNS and CDR2 SASEGT. The CDR3 runs 13 residues.

This sequence joins TRBV6-1 and TRBJ2-5; D is undetermined. This TCR came from a woman in her forties or fifties with Graves' ophthalmopathy. The source material was peripheral blood. This CDR3 is CASSEPRKGTQYF. The CDR3 DNA reads as TGTGCCAGCAGCGAGCCCAGAAAAGGGACCCAGTACTTC.